This TCR beta chain was captured in a study of blood T cells in healthy people across ages. With 6 bases clipped from V and 2 bases from J, the junction kept 12 bases outside the gene matches. Germline V lookup: CDR1 SNHLY, CDR2 FYNNEI. There are 16 residues in the CDR3. Sample-barcoded 5' priming and a J-beta primer mix drove a second PCR of about 6 to 11 cycles. TCRdb processed the 5' RACE reads anew with MiXCR; each CDR3 protein has one entry. The sample holds approximately 760,000 distinct CDR3 sequences, roughly 25% seen once. The data also belong to a second study, concerning T cells of mothers and their children.

The sample consisted of blood. The genes are TRBV2 and TRBJ1-1; TRBD1 agrees at 7 bases. The TCR comes from a boy aged 5 to 17 in good health. The CDR3 DNA is TGTGCCAGCAGGGGAGTCGGCACAGGGGCCAACACTGAAGCTTTCTTT. It codes for CASRGVGTGANTEAFF. Full variable domain (missing parts from reference TRBV2 and TRBJ1-1): EPEVTQTPSHQVTQMGQEVILRCVPISNHLYFYWYRQILGQKVEFLVSFYNNEISEKSEIFDDQFSVERPDGSNFTLKIRSTKLEDSAMYFCASRGVGTGANTEAFFGQGTRLTVV.